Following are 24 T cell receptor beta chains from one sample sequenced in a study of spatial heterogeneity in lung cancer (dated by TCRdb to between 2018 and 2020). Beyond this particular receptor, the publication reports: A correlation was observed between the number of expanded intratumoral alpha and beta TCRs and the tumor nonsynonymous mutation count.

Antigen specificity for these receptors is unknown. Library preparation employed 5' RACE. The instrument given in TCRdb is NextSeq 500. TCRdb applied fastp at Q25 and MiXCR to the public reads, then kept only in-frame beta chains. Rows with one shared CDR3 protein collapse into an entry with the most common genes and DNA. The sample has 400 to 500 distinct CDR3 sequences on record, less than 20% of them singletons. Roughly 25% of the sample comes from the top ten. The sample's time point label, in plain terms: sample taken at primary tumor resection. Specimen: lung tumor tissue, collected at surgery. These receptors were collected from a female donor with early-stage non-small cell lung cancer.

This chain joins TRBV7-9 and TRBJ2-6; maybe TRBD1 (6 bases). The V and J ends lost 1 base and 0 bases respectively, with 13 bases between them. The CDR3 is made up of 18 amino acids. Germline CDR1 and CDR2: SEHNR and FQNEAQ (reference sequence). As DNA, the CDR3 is TGTGCCAGCAGCTTAGGCCCAGGGGCCACCTCTGGGGCCAACGTCCTGACTTTC. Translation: CASSLGPGATSGANVLTF.

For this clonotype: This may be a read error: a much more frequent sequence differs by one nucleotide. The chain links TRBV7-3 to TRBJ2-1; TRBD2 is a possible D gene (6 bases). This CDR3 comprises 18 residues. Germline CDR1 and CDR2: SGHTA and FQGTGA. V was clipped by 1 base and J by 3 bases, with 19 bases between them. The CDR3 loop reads CASSLRVVGRSYYNEQFF. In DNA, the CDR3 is TGTGCCAGCAGCTTAAGAGTAGTGGGGAGGAGCTACTACAATGAGCAGTTCTTC. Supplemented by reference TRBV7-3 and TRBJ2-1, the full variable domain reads GAGVSQTPSNKVTEKGKYVELRCDPISGHTALYWYRQSLGQGPEFLIYFQGTGAADDSGLPNDRFFAVRPEGSVSTLKIQRTERGDSAVYLCASSLRVVGRSYYNEQFFGPGTRLTVL.

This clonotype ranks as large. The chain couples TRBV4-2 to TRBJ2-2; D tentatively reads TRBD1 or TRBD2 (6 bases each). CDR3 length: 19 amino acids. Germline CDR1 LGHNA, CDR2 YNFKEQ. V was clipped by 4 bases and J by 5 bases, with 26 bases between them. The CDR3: CASSLGSSSGGLNTGELFF. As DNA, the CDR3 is TGTGCCAGCAGCCTTGGAAGCAGTTCTGGGGGGCTGAATACCGGGGAGCTGTTTTTT.

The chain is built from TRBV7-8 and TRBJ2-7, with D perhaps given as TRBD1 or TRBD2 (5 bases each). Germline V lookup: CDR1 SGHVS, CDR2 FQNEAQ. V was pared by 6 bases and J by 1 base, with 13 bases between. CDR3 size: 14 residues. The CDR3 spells CASSPGTLSYEQYF. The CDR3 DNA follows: TGTGCCAGCAGTCCCGGGACGTTATCCTACGAGCAGTACTTC.

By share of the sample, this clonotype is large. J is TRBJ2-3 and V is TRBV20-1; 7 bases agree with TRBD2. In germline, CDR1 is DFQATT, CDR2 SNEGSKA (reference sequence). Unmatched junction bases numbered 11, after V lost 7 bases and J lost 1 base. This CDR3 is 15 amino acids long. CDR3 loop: CSGEAGEEGTDTQYF. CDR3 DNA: TGCAGTGGGGAGGCGGGGGAAGAGGGCACAGATACGCAGTATTTT.

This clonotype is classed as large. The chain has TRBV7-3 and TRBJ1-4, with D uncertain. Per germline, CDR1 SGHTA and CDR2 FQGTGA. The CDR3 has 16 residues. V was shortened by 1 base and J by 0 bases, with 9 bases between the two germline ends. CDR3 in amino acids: CASSLRGRATNEKLFF. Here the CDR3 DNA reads TGTGCCAGCAGCTTAAGAGGTCGGGCAACTAATGAAAAACTGTTTTTT.

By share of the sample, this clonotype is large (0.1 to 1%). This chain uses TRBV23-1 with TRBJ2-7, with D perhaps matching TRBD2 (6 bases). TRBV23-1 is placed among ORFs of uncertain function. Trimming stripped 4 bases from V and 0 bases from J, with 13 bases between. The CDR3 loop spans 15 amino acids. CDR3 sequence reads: CASSLRGWNSYEQYF. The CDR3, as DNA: TGCGCCAGCAGTCTTCGGGGGTGGAACTCCTACGAGCAGTACTTC.

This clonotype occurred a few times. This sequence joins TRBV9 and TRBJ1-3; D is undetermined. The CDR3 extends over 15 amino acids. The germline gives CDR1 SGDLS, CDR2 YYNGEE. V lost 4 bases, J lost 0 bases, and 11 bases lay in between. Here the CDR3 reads CASSPGSYSGNTIYF. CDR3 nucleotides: TGTGCCAGCAGCCCCGGGAGCTACTCTGGAAACACCATATATTTT.

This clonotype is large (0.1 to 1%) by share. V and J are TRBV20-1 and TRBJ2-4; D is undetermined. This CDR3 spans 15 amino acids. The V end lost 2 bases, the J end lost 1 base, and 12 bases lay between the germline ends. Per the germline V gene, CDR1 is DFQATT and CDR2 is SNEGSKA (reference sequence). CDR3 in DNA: TGCAGTGCTAGACCCAGAGGTCTGGCCAAAAACATTCAGTACTTC. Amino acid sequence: CSARPRGLAKNIQYF.

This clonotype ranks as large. CDR3 coding DNA: TGTGCCAGCAGCTTAGTTGGGGGGATGAAAAACATTCAGTACTTC. Protein product: CASSLVGGMKNIQYF. This rearrangement joins TRBV7-2 to TRBJ2-4; possibly TRBD2 for D (6 bases). CDR3 length: 15 amino acids. CDR1 is SGHTA and CDR2 is FQGNSA in the germline V gene. V shed 1 base and J shed 4 bases, with 11 bases lying between them.

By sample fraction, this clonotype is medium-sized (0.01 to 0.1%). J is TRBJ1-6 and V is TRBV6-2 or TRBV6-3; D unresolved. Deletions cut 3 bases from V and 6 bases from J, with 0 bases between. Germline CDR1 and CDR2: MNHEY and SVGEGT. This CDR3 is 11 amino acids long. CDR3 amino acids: CASSYNSPLHF. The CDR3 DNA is TGTGCCAGCAGTTATAATTCACCCCTCCACTTT.

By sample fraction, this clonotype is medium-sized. CDR3 sequence: CASTIQGATGELFF. CDR3 bases: TGTGCCAGCACCATCCAGGGGGCCACCGGGGAGCTGTTTTTT. The gene calls are TRBV28 and TRBJ2-2, with TRBD1 matching over 8 bases. Germline-derived CDR1 and CDR2 are MDHEN and SYDVKM. After removal of 7 bases from V and 4 bases from J, the junction contained 5 bases not matched to a gene. CDR3 length equals 14 residues.

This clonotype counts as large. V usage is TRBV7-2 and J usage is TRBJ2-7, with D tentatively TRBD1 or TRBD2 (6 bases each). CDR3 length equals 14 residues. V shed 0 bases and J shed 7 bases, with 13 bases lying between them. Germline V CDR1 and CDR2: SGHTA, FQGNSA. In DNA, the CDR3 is TGTGCCAGCAGCTTAGCGGGGGGCCTGGAGGAGCAGTACTTC. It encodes CASSLAGGLEEQYF.

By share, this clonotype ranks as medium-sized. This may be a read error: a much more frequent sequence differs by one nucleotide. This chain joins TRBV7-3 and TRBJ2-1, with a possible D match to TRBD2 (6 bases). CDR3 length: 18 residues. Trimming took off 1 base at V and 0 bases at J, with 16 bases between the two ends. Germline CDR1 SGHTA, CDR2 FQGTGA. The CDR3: CASSLRVVGRSSYNEQFF. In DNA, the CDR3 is TGTGCCAGCAGCTTAAGAGTAGTGGGGAGGAGCTCCTACAATGAGCAGTTCTTC.

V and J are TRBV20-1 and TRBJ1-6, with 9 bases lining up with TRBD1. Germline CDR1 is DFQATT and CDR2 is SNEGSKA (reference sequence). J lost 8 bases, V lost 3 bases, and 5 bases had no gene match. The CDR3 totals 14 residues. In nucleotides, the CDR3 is TGCAGTGCTAGGGTGGGACAGGGACATTCACCCCTCCACTTT. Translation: CSARVGQGHSPLHF.

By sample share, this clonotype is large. Here the CDR3 DNA reads TGTGCCAGCAGTTACCCTGCTCCGGGACTAGCGGGGGGTCCGAGCTCCTACAATGAGCAGTTCTTC. Translating gives CASSYPAPGLAGGPSSYNEQFF. This chain uses TRBV6-6 with TRBJ2-1; 15 bases are shared with TRBD2. The CDR3 is 22 residues long. Germline loops: CDR1 MNHNY, CDR2 SVGAGI (reference sequence). Unmatched junction bases numbered 14, after V lost 2 bases and J lost 0 bases.

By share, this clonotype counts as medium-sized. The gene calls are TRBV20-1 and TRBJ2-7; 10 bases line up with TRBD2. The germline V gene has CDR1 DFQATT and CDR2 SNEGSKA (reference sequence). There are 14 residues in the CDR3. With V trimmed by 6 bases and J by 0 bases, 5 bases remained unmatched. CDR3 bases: TGCAGTGCCCAACTAGCGGGAAACTCCTACGAGCAGTACTTC. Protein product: CSAQLAGNSYEQYF.

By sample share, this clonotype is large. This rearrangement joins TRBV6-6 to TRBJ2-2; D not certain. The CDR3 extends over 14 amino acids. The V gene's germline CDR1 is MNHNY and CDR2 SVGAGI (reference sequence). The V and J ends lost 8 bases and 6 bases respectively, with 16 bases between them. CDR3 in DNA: TGTGCCAGCCGAGCGCAGGTGATCGCCGGGGAGCTGTTTTTT. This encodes CASRAQVIAGELFF.

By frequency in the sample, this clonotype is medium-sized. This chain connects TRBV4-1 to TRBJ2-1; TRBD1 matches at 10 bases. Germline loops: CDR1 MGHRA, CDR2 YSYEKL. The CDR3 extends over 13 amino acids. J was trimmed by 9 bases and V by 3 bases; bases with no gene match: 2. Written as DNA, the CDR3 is TGCGCCAGCAGCCACGACAGGGGGCCTGAGCAGTTCTTC. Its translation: CASSHDRGPEQFF.

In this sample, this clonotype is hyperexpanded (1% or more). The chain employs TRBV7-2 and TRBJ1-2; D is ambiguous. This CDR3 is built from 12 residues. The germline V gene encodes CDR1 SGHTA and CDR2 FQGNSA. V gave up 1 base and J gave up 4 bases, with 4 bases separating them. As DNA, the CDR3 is TGTGCCAGCAGCTTAGACGGCTATGGCTACACCTTC. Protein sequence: CASSLDGYGYTF.

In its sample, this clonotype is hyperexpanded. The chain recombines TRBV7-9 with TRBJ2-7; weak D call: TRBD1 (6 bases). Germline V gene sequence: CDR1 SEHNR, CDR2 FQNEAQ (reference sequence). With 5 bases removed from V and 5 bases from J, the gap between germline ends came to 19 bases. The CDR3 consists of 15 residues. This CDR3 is CASSPVGASGDEQYF. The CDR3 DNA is TGTGCCAGCAGCCCGGTCGGAGCATCAGGGGACGAGCAGTACTTC.

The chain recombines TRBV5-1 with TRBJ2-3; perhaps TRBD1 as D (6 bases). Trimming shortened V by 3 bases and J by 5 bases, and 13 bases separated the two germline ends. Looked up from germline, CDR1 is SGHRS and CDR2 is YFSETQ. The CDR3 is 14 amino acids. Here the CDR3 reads CASSWGQQGDTQYF. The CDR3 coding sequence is TGCGCCAGCAGCTGGGGGCAACAGGGAGATACGCAGTATTTT.

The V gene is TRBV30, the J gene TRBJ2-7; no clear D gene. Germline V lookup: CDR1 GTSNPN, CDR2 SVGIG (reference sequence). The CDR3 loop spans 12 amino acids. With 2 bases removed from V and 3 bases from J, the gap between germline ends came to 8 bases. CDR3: CAWSWADYEQYF. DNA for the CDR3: TGTGCCTGGAGTTGGGCAGACTACGAGCAGTACTTC.

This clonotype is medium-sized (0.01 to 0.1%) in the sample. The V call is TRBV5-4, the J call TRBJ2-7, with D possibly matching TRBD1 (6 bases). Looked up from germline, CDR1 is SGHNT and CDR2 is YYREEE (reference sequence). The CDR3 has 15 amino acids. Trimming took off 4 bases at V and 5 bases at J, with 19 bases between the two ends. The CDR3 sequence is CASSGNQGTFDEQYF. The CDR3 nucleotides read TGTGCCAGCAGCGGGAACCAGGGGACATTCGACGAGCAGTACTTC.